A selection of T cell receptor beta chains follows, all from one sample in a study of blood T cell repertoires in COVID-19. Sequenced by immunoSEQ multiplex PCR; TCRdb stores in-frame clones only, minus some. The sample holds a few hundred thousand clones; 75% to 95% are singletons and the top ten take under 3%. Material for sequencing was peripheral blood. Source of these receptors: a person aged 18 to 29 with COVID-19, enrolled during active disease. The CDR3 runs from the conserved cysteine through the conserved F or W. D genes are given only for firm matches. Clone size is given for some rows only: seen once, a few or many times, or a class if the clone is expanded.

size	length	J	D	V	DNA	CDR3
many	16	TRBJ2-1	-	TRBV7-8	TGTGCCAGCAGCTCCAGAGGGGCGGGATCGGTCAATGAGCAGTTCTTC	CASSSRGAGSVNEQFF
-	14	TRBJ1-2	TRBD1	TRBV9	TGTGCCAGCAGCAACGGACAGGGGGTCTTCGGCTACACCTTC	CASSNGQGVFGYTF
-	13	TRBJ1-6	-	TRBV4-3	TGCGCCAGCAGCCCCGGCTATAATTCACCCCTCCACTTT	CASSPGYNSPLHF
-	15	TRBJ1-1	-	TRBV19	TGTGCCAGTAGTATGGAACGGCGAGGGAACACTGAAGCTTTCTTT	CASSMERRGNTEAFF
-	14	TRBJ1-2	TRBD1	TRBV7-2	TGTGCCAGCAGCCCGGACAGGGCTAACTATGGCTACACCTTC	CASSPDRANYGYTF
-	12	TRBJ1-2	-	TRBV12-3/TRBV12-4	TGTGCCAGCAGTCCAGGGGCTGCTGGCTACACCTTC	CASSPGAAGYTF
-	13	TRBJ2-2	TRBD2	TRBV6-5	TGTGCCAGCGCGGGGGGCATCACCGGGGAGCTGTTTTTT	CASAGGITGELFF
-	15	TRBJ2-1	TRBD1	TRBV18	TGTGCCAGCTCACCACCGGGGACAGCGTACAATGAGCAGTTCTTC	CASSPPGTAYNEQFF
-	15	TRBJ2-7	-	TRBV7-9	TGTGCCAGCATCCCGATAATGGCGGTGAATTACGAGCAGTACTTC	CASIPIMAVNYEQYF
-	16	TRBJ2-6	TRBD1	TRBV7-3	TGTGCCAGCAGCTTACAGGGGGCGGCTGGGGCCAACGTCCTGACTTTC	CASSLQGAAGANVLTF
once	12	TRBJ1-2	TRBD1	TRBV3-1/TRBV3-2	TGTGCCAGCAGCCCAGACAGGGGAATCTACACCTTC	CASSPDRGIYTF
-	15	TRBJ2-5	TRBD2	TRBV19	TGTGCCAGTAGGGCGGGGGGAAAGTACCAAGAGACCCAGTACTTC	CASRAGGKYQETQYF
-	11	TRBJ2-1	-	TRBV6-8	TGTGCCAGCAGTTACTCCGGTGAGCAGTTCTTC	CASSYSGEQFF
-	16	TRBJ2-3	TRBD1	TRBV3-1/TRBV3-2	TGTGCCAGCAGCCCCCTGACAGGGGAGGCCACAGATACGCAGTATTTT	CASSPLTGEATDTQYF
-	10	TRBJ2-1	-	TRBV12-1	TGTGCCAGGGGGCACGATGAGCAGTTCTTC	CARGHDEQFF
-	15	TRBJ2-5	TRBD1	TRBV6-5	TGTGCCAGCTTTTCCGGGACAGGGGTACAAGAGACCCAGTACTTC	CASFSGTGVQETQYF
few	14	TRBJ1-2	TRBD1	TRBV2	TGTGCCAGCAGTGACGACAGGGGGGCGAGTGGCTACACCTTC	CASSDDRGASGYTF
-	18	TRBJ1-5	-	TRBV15	TGTGCCACCAGCAGAGATCCTCAGTTAGGTGGGCGCAATCAGCCCCAGCATTTT	CATSRDPQLGGRNQPQHF
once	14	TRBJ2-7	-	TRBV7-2	TGTGCCAGCAGCACAACCGGGACTCTTACGAAGCAGTACTTC	CASSTTGTLTKQYF